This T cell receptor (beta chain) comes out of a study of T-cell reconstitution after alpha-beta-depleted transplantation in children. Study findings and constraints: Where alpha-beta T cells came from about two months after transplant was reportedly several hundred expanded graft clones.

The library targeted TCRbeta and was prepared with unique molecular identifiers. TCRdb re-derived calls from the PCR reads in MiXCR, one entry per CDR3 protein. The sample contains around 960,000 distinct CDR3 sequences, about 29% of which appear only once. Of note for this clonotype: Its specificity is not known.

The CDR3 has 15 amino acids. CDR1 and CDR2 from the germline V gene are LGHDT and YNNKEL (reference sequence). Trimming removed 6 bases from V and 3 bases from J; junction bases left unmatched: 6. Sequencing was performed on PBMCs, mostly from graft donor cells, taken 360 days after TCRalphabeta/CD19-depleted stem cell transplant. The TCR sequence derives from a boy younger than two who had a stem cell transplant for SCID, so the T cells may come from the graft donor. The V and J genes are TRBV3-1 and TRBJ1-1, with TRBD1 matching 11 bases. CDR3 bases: TGTGCCAGCAGGCCTCGGGACAGGGGGGACACTGAAGCTTTCTTT. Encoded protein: CASRPRDRGDTEAFF.